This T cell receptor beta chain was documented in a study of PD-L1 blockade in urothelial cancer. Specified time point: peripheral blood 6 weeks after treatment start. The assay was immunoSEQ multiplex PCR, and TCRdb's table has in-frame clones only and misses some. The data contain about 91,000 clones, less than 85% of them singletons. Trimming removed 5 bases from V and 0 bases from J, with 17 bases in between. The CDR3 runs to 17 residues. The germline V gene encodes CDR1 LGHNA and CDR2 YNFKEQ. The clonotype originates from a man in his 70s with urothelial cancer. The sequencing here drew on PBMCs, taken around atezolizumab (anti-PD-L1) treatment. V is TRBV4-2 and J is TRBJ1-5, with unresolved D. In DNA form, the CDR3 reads TGTGCCAGCAGCTCTAGGCCCGGGATCAATAGCAATCAGCCCCAGCATTTT. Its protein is CASSSRPGINSNQPQHF.